The 19 T cell receptor beta chains below were found in one sample sequenced in a study of beta chain features in type 1 diabetes. Whole-study results and caveats: Among all four CD4+ subsets, Type 1 diabetes patients had TCRB CDR3s that were moderately but significantly shorter.

Of the isolated RNA, all was reverse transcribed, and so the sequenced material was expressed TCRB transcripts. Method: immunoSEQ multiplex PCR; TCRdb's copy keeps in-frame clones and lacks some. Of approximately 240,000 clones in the sample, around 15% were seen once. Their cognate antigens are unknown. The sample was naive CD4+ T cells from blood. All receptors derive from a man aged 25 to 40 with type 1 diabetes.

The J gene is TRBJ2-3, the V gene TRBV7-9; 7 bases are a match to TRBD2. CDR1 SEHNR and CDR2 FQNEAQ come from the germline V gene (reference sequence). The CDR3 runs to 15 residues. Trimming removed 3 bases from V and 3 bases from J; junction bases left unmatched: 6. CDR3 in amino acids: CASSFRGGPTDTQYF. The DNA of the CDR3 is TGTGCCAGCAGCTTCCGGGGAGGGCCAACAGATACGCAGTATTTT. The full variable domain, completed using reference TRBV7-9 and TRBJ2-3, is DTGVSQNPRHKITKRGQNVTFRCDPISEHNRLYWYRQTLGQGPEFLTYFQNEAQLEKSRLLSDRFSAERPKGSFSTLEIQRTEQGDSAMYLCASSFRGGPTDTQYFGPGTRLTVL.

The rearrangement uses TRBV7-9 and TRBJ1-1; TRBD1 agrees at 11 bases. CDR1 and CDR2 (germline): SEHNR, FQNEAQ (reference sequence). The CDR3 loop spans 14 amino acids. V was pared by 5 bases and J by 3 bases, with 2 bases of the junction left unmatched. CDR3 region: CASSTGQGDTEAFF. CDR3 nucleotides: TGTGCCAGCAGCACGGGACAGGGGGACACTGAAGCTTTCTTT. The variable domain in full, completed from reference TRBV7-9 and TRBJ1-1, reads DTGVSQNPRHKITKRGQNVTFRCDPISEHNRLYWYRQTLGQGPEFLTYFQNEAQLEKSRLLSDRFSAERPKGSFSTLEIQRTEQGDSAMYLCASSTGQGDTEAFFGQGTRLTVV.

This chain uses TRBV6-5 with TRBJ2-7; D might be TRBD1 or TRBD2, each matching 5 bases. V lost 2 bases and J lost 5, with 10 bases in between. The V gene's germline CDR1 is MNHEY and CDR2 SVGAGI. The CDR3 is made up of 13 amino acids. For the CDR3, the DNA is TGTGCCAGCAGTTACGCAGGGACCCACGAGCAGTACTTC. Its protein is CASSYAGTHEQYF.

The J gene is TRBJ1-1, the V gene TRBV29-1; 7 bases match TRBD1. Germline assignment: CDR1 SQVTM and CDR2 ANQGSEA. V lost 4 bases and J lost 8; bases outside the gene matches: 10. This CDR3 spans 13 amino acids. CDR3 loop: CSVGRGQSGEAFF. The CDR3 DNA sequence: TGCAGCGTTGGAAGGGGGCAAAGTGGGGAAGCTTTCTTT.

The chain carries TRBV9 and TRBJ2-1, with TRBD2 matching over 10 bases. Unmatched junction bases numbered 6, after V lost 2 bases and J lost 4 bases. The germline V gene encodes CDR1 SGDLS and CDR2 YYNGEE. The CDR3 totals 16 residues. The CDR3 loop reads CASSVTGLARYNEQFF. CDR3 sequence (DNA): TGTGCCAGCAGCGTGACGGGACTAGCGAGATACAATGAGCAGTTCTTC.

V usage is TRBV29-1 and J usage is TRBJ2-4; D possibly matches TRBD1 or TRBD2 (5 bases each). V lost 7 bases and J 16 bases, leaving 17 bases between the germline ends. CDR1 and CDR2 (germline): SQVTM, ANQGSEA. CDR3 length: 10 amino acids. CDR3 sequence (DNA): TGCAGCGCCGGGACCAGCAGTGAATACTTC. Protein product: CSAGTSSEYF. The whole variable domain, filled in from reference TRBV29-1 and TRBJ2-4, reads SAVISQKPSRDICQRGTSLTIQCQVDSQVTMMFWYRQQPGQSLTLIATANQGSEATYESGFVIDKFPISRPNLTFSTLTVSNMSPEDSSIYLCSAGTSSEYFGAGTRLSVL.

This clone was picked up a small number of times. The chain has TRBV14 and TRBJ2-6; TRBD1 might be the D (5 bases). The CDR3 length is 19 residues. Germline CDR1 SGHDN, CDR2 FVKESK. The V end lost 2 bases, the J end lost 0 bases, and 17 bases lay between the germline ends. The CDR3 coding sequence is TGTGCCAGCAGCCAACCCCTTAAAGGACAAGTCTCTGGGGCCAACGTCCTGACTTTC. Translation gives CASSQPLKGQVSGANVLTF.

V usage is TRBV29-1 and J usage is TRBJ2-3; TRBD2 aligns across 8 bases. Germline V lookup: CDR1 SQVTM, CDR2 ANQGSEA. CDR3 length equals 13 residues. V shed 5 bases and J 2 bases; nucleotides not matched to a gene: 3. CDR3 sequence: CSVSGGNTDTQYF. The DNA of the CDR3 is TGCAGCGTTTCGGGAGGGAACACAGATACGCAGTATTTT.

As for this clone: One junction end disagrees with the germline gene, perhaps due to a read error. The V and J genes are TRBV25-1 and TRBJ2-7, with D hard to call. Germline V gives CDR1 MGHDK, CDR2 SYGVNS. The CDR3 contains 11 residues. CDR3 sequence (DNA): TGTGCCAGCAGTCAATACTACGAGCAGTACTTC. Protein sequence: CASSQYYEQYF.

This clone was recorded a few times. The V call is TRBV7-9, the J call TRBJ2-1; 11 bases are a match to TRBD2. The CDR3 loop spans 16 amino acids. Trimming removed 5 bases from V and 3 bases from J; junction bases left unmatched: 6. CDR1 and CDR2 (germline): SEHNR, FQNEAQ (reference sequence). The chain's CDR3 is CASSIRLAGIYNEQFF. The CDR3 bases are TGTGCCAGCAGCATCCGACTAGCGGGAATCTACAATGAGCAGTTCTTC.

This chain links TRBV13 with TRBJ1-4, with D uncertain. The CDR3 length is 14 residues. CDR1 and CDR2 from the germline V gene are PRHDT and FYEKMQ (reference sequence). With 3 bases removed from V and 7 bases from J, the gap between germline ends came to 12 bases. The CDR3 spells CASSFRISGEKLFF. The CDR3 DNA follows: TGTGCCAGCAGCTTTCGAATTTCGGGTGAAAAACTGTTTTTT.

This clone came up a few times. The chain employs TRBV7-9 and TRBJ2-5, with D maybe TRBD2 (6 bases). The CDR3 totals 16 residues. The V gene's germline CDR1 is SEHNR and CDR2 FQNEAQ (reference sequence). Trimming pared 5 bases from V and 4 bases from J, leaving 20 bases between. The CDR3: CASSLHGDSFGETQYF. Written as DNA, the CDR3 is TGTGCCAGCAGCCTACACGGGGACTCCTTCGGAGAGACCCAGTACTTC.

The CDR3 loop reads CASSRDSSYNEQFF. CDR3 nucleotides: TGTGCCAGCAGTAGGGACAGCTCCTACAATGAGCAGTTCTTC. The chain joins TRBV7-2 to TRBJ2-1, with TRBD1 identical over 7 bases. CDR3 length: 14 residues. The germline CDR1 and CDR2 sequences are SGHTA and FQGNSA. Trimming removed 6 bases from V and 0 bases from J; junction bases left unmatched: 2. Supplemented by reference TRBV7-2 and TRBJ2-1, the full variable domain reads GAGVSQSPSNKVTEKGKDVELRCDPISGHTALYWYRQSLGQGLEFLIYFQGNSAPDKSGLPSDRFSAERTGGSVSTLTIQRTQQEDSAVYLCASSRDSSYNEQFFGPGTRLTVL.

This clone was counted a few times. V is TRBV19 and J is TRBJ2-5, with no clear D. V was pared by 5 bases and J by 1 base, with 2 bases between. Per the germline V gene, CDR1 is LNHDA and CDR2 is SQIVND (reference sequence). The CDR3 contains 11 residues. As DNA, the CDR3 is TGTGCCAGTAGTGTCCAAGAGACCCAGTACTTC. It encodes CASSVQETQYF.

This clone was counted between two and nine times. This chain uses TRBV7-6 with TRBJ2-7, with 7 bases identical to TRBD1. This CDR3 is 14 amino acids long. Germline V CDR1 and CDR2: SGHVS, FNYEAQ. Losses at the gene ends were 4 bases for V and 1 base for J; bases not matched to a gene: 4. The CDR3 reads CASSSPGQSYEQYF. The CDR3 DNA follows: TGTGCCAGCAGCTCACCGGGACAGTCCTACGAGCAGTACTTC.

The genes are TRBV30 and TRBJ2-1; D is ambiguous. Trimming removed 2 bases from V and 8 bases from J, with 7 bases in between. Germline assignment: CDR1 GTSNPN and CDR2 SVGIG (reference sequence). The CDR3 loop spans 11 amino acids. CDR3 residues: CAWSLSHEQFF. The CDR3 DNA reads TGTGCCTGGAGTCTTAGCCATGAGCAGTTCTTC.

This clone showed up just a few times. The V gene is TRBV10-3, the J gene TRBJ2-7; 15 nucleotides align to TRBD2. The V segment lost 8 bases and the J segment 2 bases; nucleotides outside the gene matches: 7. The V gene's germline CDR1 is ENHRY and CDR2 SYGVKD. The CDR3 consists of 16 residues. The CDR3 nucleotides are TGTGCCATCCGGAAAGGACTAGCGGGAGGGACCTACGAGCAGTACTTC. Translated: CAIRKGLAGGTYEQYF.

The rearrangement joins TRBV6-5 to TRBJ2-7, with a weak D call TRBD2 (5 bases). The CDR3 covers 15 residues. V was shortened by 2 bases and J by 4 bases, with 15 bases between the two germline ends. Germline values: CDR1 MNHEY, CDR2 SVGAGI. Here the CDR3 DNA reads TGTGCCAGCAGTTACATGGCGGGTCCCCTTTACGAGCAGTACTTC. Translated: CASSYMAGPLYEQYF.

This clone appeared a few times. V is TRBV6-4 and J is TRBJ2-4; D gene uncertain. Germline assignment: CDR1 MRHNA and CDR2 SNTAGT. This CDR3 contains 13 residues. Between the trimmed V and J ends, which lost 2 bases and 4 bases, there was a span of 6 bases. CDR3 DNA sequence: TGTGCCAGCAGTGACATGCGAAAAAACATTCAGTACTTC. Translation: CASSDMRKNIQYF.